The TCR beta chain described here comes from a study of T cell changes during pregnancy in multiple sclerosis. CDR3 length: 13 amino acids. In germline, CDR1 is KGHSH, CDR2 LQKENI. V was shortened by 0 bases and J by 6 bases, with 9 bases between the two germline ends. The protocol was immunoSEQ multiplex PCR, while the TCRdb copy is restricted to in-frame clones and leaves out a portion. The profile shows roughly 40,000 clones, about 90% of them singletons. Sequenced here: CD4+ T cells from peripheral blood mononuclear cells, sampled before pregnancy. The chain combines TRBV18 with TRBJ2-7; possibly TRBD2 for D (5 bases). The clonotype originates from a female donor with multiple sclerosis, enrolled in a pregnancy study. The CDR3 coding sequence is TGTGCCAGCTCACCACCGACGAGCGGCGAGCAGTACTTC. Encoded protein: CASSPPTSGEQYF.